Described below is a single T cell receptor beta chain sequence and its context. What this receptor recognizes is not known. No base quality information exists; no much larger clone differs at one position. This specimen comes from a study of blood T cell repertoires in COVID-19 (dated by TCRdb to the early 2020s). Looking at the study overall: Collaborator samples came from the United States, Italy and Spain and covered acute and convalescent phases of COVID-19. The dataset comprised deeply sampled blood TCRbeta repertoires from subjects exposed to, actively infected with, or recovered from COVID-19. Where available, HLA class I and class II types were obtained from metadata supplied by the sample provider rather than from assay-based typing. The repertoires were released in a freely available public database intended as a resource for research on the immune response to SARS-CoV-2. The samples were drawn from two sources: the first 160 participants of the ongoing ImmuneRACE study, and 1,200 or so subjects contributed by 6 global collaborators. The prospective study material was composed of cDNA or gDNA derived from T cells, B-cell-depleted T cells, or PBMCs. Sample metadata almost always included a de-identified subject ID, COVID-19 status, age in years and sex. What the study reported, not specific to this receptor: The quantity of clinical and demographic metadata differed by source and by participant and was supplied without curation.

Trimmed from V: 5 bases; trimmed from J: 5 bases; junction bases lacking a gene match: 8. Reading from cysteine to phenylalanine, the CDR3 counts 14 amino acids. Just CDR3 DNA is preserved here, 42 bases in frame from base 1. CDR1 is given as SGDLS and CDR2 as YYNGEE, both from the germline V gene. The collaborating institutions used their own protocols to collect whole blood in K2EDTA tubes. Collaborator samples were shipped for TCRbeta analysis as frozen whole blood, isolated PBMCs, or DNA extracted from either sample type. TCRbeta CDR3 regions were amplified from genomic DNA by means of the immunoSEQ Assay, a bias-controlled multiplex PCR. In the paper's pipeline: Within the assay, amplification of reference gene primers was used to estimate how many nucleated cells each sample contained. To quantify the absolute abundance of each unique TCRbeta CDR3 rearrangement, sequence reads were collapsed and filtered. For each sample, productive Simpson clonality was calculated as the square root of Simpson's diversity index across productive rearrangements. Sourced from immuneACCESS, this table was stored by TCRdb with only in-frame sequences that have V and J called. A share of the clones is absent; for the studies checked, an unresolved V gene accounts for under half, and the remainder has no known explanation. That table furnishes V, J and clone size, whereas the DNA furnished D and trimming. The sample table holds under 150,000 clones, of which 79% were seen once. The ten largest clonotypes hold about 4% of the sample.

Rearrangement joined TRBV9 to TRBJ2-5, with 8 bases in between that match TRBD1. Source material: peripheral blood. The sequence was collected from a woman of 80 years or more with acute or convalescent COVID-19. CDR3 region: CASRNRGSRETQYF. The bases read TGTGCCAGCAGAAACAGGGGGAGTAGGGAGACCCAGTACTTC. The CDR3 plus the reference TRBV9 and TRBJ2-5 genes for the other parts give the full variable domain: DSGVTQTPKHLITATGQRVTLRCSPRSGDLSVYWYQQSLDQGLQFLIQYYNGEERAKGNILERFSAQQFPDLHSELNLSSLELGDSALYFCASRNRGSRETQYFGPGTRLLVL.